The rows below give T cell receptor beta chains drawn from one sample of a study of graft-versus-host responses after intestinal transplantation. Here immunoSEQ multiplex PCR was the method, and the copy in TCRdb shows in-frame clones only, minus some. Of tens of thousands of clones listed, roughly 87% are singletons. These receptors have no identified antigens. The specimen was unstimulated CD8+ T cells sorted from spleen or lymph node cells, collected before transplant. The receptors stem from a human donor who was the organ donor for an intestinal transplant. Each CDR3 is given without its conserved first and last residue. The order of the fields is clone size, V gene, CDR3 protein. Size tells how often a clone was seen (once, few, many) or the class of an expanded clone, and some rows leave it out.

>NA|TRBV19
ASSIDRSATNEKLF
>NA|TRBV6-4
DTGGDHGYT
>NA|TRBV5-6
ASSSELQYNSPLH
>NA|TRBV5-1
ASSSTGANYGYT
>NA|TRBV5-1
ASSWRTGRQY
>few|TRBV5-4
ASSLTGFDEQY
>NA|TRBV2
ASRKPLSRRGKYNEQF
>NA|TRBV5-1
ASSSRDRGYNEQF
>NA|TRBV6-1
ASSVGGGADTQY
>NA|TRBV28
ASRLGQGAWSYNSPLH
>NA|TRBV27
ASSFSGRPGEQY
>NA|TRBV18
ASSPIPTSGGVDTQY
>NA|TRBV28
ASSTQSVGETGELF
>NA|TRBV7-6
ASSHWDSYEQY
>NA|TRBV4-1
ASSQVIGEAF